Sequencing of this T cell receptor beta chain was carried out in a study of blood T cells in healthy people across ages. The CDR3 is 13 amino acids. Germline V CDR1 and CDR2: KGHSH, LQKENI. V lost 3 bases, J lost 6 bases, and 4 bases stayed unmatched. For the second PCR, which ran for about 6 to 11 cycles, a sample-barcoded 5' primer and a J-beta primer mix were used. Via MiXCR, TCRdb re-called the 5' RACE reads, giving one row per CDR3 protein. This table holds 1.5 million to 2 million distinct CDR3 sequences, 28% found once. The sequence came from a woman aged 25 to 39 in good health. V gene TRBV18 combines with J gene TRBJ2-7, with 8 bases matching TRBD1. Sequencing was done on a sample of blood. CDR3 region: CASSPGQASEQYF. CDR3 DNA sequence: TGTGCCAGCTCACCGGGACAGGCCTCCGAGCAGTACTTC.